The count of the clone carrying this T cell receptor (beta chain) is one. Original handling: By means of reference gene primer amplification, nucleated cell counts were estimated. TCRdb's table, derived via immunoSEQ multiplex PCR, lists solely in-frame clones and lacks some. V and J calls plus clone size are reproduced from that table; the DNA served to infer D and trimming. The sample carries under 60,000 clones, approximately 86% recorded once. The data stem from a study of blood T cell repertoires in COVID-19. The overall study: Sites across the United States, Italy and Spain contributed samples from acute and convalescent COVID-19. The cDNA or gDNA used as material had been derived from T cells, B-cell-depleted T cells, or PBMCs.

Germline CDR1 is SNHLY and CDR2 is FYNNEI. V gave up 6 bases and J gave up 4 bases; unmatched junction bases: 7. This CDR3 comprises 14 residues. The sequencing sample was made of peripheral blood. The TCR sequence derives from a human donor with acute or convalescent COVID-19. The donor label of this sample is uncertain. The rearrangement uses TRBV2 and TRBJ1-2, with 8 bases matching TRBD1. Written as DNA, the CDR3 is TGTGCCAGCAGCTTTACGACAGGGGCCTATGGCTACACCTTC. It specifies CASSFTTGAYGYTF.